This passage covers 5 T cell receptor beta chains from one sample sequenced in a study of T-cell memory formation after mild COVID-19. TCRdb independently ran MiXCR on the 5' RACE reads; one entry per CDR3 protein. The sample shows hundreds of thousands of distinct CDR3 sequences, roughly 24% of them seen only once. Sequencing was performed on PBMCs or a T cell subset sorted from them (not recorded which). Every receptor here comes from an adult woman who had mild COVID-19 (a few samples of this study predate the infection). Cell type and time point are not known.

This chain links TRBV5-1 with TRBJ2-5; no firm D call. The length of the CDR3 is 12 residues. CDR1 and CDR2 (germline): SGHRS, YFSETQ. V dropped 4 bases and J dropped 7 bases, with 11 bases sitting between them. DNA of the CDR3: TGCGCCAGCAGCCCGCAAGAAGGGACCCAGTACTTC. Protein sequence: CASSPQEGTQYF.

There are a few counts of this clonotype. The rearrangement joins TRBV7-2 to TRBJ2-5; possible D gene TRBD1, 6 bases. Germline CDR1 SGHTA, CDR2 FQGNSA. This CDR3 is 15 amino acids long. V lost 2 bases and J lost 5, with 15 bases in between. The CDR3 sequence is CASSLNWGLVETQYF. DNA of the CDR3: TGTGCCAGCAGCTTAAACTGGGGGCTGGTGGAGACCCAGTACTTC.

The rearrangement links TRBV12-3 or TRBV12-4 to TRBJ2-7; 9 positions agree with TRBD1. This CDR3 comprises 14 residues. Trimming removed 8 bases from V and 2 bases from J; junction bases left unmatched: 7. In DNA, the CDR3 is TGTGCCAGCGAGGGGACAGGGAACCCCTACGAGCAGTACTTC. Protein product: CASEGTGNPYEQYF.

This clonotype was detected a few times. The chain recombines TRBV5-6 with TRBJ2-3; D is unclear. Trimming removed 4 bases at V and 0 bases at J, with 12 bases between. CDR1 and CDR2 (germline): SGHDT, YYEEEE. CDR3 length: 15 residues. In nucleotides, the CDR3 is TGTGCCAGCAGCCTGACTGCTGCAAGCACAGATACGCAGTATTTT. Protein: CASSLTAASTDTQYF.

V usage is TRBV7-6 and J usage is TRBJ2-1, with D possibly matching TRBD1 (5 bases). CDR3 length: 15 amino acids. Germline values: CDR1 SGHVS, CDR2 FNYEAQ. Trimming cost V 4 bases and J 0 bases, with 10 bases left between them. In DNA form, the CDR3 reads TGTGCCAGCAGCTCCCGGACAAACTCCTACAATGAGCAGTTCTTC. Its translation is CASSSRTNSYNEQFF. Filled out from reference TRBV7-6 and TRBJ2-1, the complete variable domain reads GAGVSQSPRYKVTKRGQDVALRCDPISGHVSLYWYRQALGQGPEFLTYFNYEAQQDKSGLPNDRFSAERPEGSISTLTIQRTEQRDSAMYRCASSSRTNSYNEQFFGPGTRLTVL.